This T cell receptor beta chain was captured by sequencing in a study of blood T cells in healthy people across ages. It was with a sample-barcoded 5' primer and a J-beta primer mix that a second PCR of about 7 to 12 cycles was run. In TCRdb, the 5' RACE reads were re-called with MiXCR into one record per CDR3 protein. The table includes some 800,000 distinct CDR3 sequences, under 45% detected once. Specimen: blood. The sequence derives from a man aged 55 to 70 in good health.

CDR3 amino acids: CASSPMTRNEQFF. In DNA form, the CDR3 reads TGTGCCAGCAGTCCCATGACTAGAAATGAGCAGTTCTTC. The chain is built from TRBV12-3 or TRBV12-4 and TRBJ2-1, with TRBD2 as a possible D gene (6 bases). V lost 5 bases, J lost 7 bases, and 12 bases lay in between. CDR3 size: 13 residues.